This is a list of T cell receptor beta chains from one sample in a study of blood T cell repertoires in COVID-19. Clones were read by immunoSEQ multiplex PCR, and TCRdb kept only the in-frame ones, dropping some. The sample records about 55,000 clones, 82% being singletons. Material: peripheral blood. Receptor source: a human donor in a cohort sampled during active or convalescent COVID-19. CDR3s include the opening cysteine and the closing phenylalanine or tryptophan. Fields, in order: D gene, clone size, V gene, J gene, CDR3 DNA, CDR3 protein. A D gene is named only where the DNA matches it firmly. A row's size may be missing; if present it is once, few, many or a size class.

.	.	TRBV6-5	TRBJ2-2	TGTGCCAGCAGCCCAGAGACAGTCAACACCGGGGAGCTGTTTTTT	CASSPETVNTGELFF
TRBD1	.	TRBV5-4	TRBJ2-7	TGTGCCAGCAGCTTGGGGGGGACAGGGCCCCTCTCCTACGAGCAGTACTTC	CASSLGGTGPLSYEQYF
TRBD1	.	TRBV12-5	TRBJ2-7	TGTGCTAGTGGTTTGAAAAGGGACAGGGGGCTCAACGAGCAGTACTTC	CASGLKRDRGLNEQYF
TRBD1	.	TRBV6-5	TRBJ1-3	TGTGCCAGCAGTTATGGGACAGAATCGGGCGGAAACACCATATATTTT	CASSYGTESGGNTIYF
.	.	TRBV5-6	TRBJ2-3	TGTGCCAGCAGCTTGTCCCGGGTCACCATCACAGATACGCAGTATTTT	CASSLSRVTITDTQYF
.	.	TRBV9	TRBJ1-6	TGTGCCAGCAGCGTAGGTCCGGGGGTCAATTCACCCCTCCACTTT	CASSVGPGVNSPLHF
TRBD1	few	TRBV15	TRBJ1-2	TGTGCCACCGCGTCTAGGGACAGGGATAGGGGTGGCTACACCTTC	CATASRDRDRGGYTF
.	few	TRBV5-6	TRBJ1-2	TGTGCCAGCAGCTGGGGCAGGTATACTAACTATGGCTACACCTTC	CASSWGRYTNYGYTF
TRBD2	.	TRBV27	TRBJ2-7	TGTGCCAGCAGTTCCGGGGCTAGCGGGGGGATCTCCTACGAGCAGTACTTC	CASSSGASGGISYEQYF
TRBD1	.	TRBV6-5	TRBJ1-4	TGTGCCAGCGGAGGGTCTGGTAGGGGGCGTGAAAAACTGTTTTTT	CASGGSGRGREKLFF
TRBD1	.	TRBV5-6	TRBJ1-2	TGTGCCAGCAGCTTGATCCGGGACAGGGGCGATTATGGCTACACCTTC	CASSLIRDRGDYGYTF
TRBD1	once	TRBV5-1	TRBJ1-2	TGCGCCAGCAGCTTGGGATTGGACAGGGGAGACTATGGCTACACCTTC	CASSLGLDRGDYGYTF
.	.	TRBV3-1/TRBV3-2	TRBJ1-1	TGTGCCAGCAGCCAAGCACTATGGGGAGCCCTTCTTTCTGAAGCTTTCTTT	CASSQALWGALLSEAFF
TRBD1	.	TRBV10-1	TRBJ1-5	TGCGCCAGCGGGGACAGGGGGCATCTGTTCAATCAGCCCCAGCATTTT	CASGDRGHLFNQPQHF
TRBD1	few	TRBV12-3/TRBV12-4	TRBJ1-2	TGTGCCAGCAGTTTTGGACAGGGTGATGGCTACACCTTC	CASSFGQGDGYTF
.	.	TRBV6-2/TRBV6-3	TRBJ1-6	TGTGCCAGCAGTTACTCGCAGGGATTGGGTGATTTCTATAATTCACCCCTCCACTTT	CASSYSQGLGDFYNSPLHF
.	.	TRBV5-4	TRBJ2-3	TGTGCCAGCAGCCTGGACACGGGGGTTGGAAATACGCAGTATTTT	CASSLDTGVGNTQYF
.	.	TRBV6-5	TRBJ1-1	TGTGCCAGCAGCCTGGACAGATACACTGAAGCTTTCTTT	CASSLDRYTEAFF
.	.	TRBV6-5	TRBJ1-3	TGTGCCAGCAGCTCCTCCGACAGCTCTGGAAACACCATATATTTT	CASSSSDSSGNTIYF
TRBD2	.	TRBV30	TRBJ2-7	TGTGCCTGGAGCAATGGCGGGGGCTCCTACGAGCAGTACTTC	CAWSNGGGSYEQYF
TRBD1	.	TRBV27	TRBJ2-5	TGTGCCAGCAGTTTATGGGGGACAGGGGAACGAGAGACCCAGTACTTC	CASSLWGTGERETQYF
.	few	TRBV5-4	TRBJ1-2	TGTGCCAGCAGCACAGTCGACACAAACTATGGCTACACCTTC	CASSTVDTNYGYTF
.	.	TRBV10-3	TRBJ1-1	TGTGCCATCGGGCGTATGAACACTGAAGCTTTCTTT	CAIGRMNTEAFF
TRBD1	many	TRBV4-1	TRBJ2-7	TGCGCCAGCAGCCGGACAGGAGGACTGGGCTACGAGCAGTACTTC	CASSRTGGLGYEQYF
.	.	TRBV29-1	TRBJ1-1	TGCAGCGTTGGCGTCGGGCAGGGTGGTTCGAAAGAAGCTTTCTTT	CSVGVGQGGSKEAFF
TRBD1	.	TRBV10-2	TRBJ1-2	TGCGCCAGCACTACTGGACAGGCACGCTACACCTTC	CASTTGQARYTF